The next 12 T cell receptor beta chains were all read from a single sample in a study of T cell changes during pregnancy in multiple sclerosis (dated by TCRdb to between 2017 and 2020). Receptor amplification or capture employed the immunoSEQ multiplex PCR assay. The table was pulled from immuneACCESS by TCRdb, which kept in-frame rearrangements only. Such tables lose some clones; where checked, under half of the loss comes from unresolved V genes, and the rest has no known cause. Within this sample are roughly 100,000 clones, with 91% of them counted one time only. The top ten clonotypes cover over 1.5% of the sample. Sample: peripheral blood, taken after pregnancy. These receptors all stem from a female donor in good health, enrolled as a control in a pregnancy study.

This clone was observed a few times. Here the CDR3 DNA reads TGTGCCAGCAGCGTAGACGGGGTGCCCTATAATTCACCCCTCCACTTT. It specifies CASSVDGVPYNSPLHF. The V and J genes are TRBV9 and TRBJ1-6; no reliable D call. The CDR3 consists of 16 residues. Germline CDR1 and CDR2: SGDLS and YYNGEE. Trimming took off 0 bases at V and 2 bases at J, with 9 bases between the two ends.

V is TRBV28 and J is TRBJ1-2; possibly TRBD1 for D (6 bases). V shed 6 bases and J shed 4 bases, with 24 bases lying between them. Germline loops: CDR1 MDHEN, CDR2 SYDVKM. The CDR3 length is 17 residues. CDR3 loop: CASSPPPITGTVYGYTF. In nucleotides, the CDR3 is TGTGCCAGCAGCCCCCCCCCGATTACAGGGACCGTCTATGGCTACACCTTC.

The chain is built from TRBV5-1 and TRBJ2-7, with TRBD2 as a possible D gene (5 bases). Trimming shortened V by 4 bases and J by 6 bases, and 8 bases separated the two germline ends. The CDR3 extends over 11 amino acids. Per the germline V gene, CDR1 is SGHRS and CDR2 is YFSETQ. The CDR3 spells CASSGGGEQYF. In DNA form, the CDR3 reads TGCGCCAGCAGCGGCGGAGGCGAGCAGTACTTC.

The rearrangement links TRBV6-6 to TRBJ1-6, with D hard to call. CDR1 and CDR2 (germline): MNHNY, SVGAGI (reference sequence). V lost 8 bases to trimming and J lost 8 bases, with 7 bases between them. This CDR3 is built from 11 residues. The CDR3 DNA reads TGTGCCAGCGCCGGGGATTCACCCCTCCACTTT. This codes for CASAGDSPLHF.

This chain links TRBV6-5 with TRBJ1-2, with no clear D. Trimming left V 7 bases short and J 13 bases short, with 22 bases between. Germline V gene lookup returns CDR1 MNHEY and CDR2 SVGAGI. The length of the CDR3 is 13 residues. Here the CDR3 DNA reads TGTGCCAGCACCTCCGGTGAGAGCTCGGGGTTCACCTTC. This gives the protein CASTSGESSGFTF.

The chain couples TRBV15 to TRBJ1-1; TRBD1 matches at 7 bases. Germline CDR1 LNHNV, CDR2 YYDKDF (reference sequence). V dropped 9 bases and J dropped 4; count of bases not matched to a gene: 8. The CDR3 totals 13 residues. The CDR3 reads CATTGDGGTEAFF. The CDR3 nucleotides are TGTGCCACAACAGGGGATGGTGGCACTGAAGCTTTCTTT.

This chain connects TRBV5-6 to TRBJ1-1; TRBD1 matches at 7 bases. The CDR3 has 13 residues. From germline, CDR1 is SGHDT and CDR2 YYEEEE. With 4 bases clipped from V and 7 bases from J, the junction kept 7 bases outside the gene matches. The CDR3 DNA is TGTGCCAGCAGCCGGACAGGTCGTTTTGAAGCTTTCTTT. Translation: CASSRTGRFEAFF.

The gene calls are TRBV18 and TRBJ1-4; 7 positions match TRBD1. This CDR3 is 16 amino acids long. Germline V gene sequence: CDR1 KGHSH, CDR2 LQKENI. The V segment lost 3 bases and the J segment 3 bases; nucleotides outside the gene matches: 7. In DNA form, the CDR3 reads TGTGCCAGCTCACCGATGCTGGGGACAGCTAATGAAAAACTGTTTTTT. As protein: CASSPMLGTANEKLFF.

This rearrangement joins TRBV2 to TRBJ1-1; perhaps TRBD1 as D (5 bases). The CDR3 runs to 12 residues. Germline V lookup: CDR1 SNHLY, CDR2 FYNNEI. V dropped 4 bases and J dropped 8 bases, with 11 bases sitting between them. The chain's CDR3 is CASSAREEEAFF. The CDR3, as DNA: TGTGCCAGCAGTGCCAGGGAAGAGGAAGCTTTCTTT. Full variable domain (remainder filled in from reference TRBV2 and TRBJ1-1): EPEVTQTPSHQVTQMGQEVILRCVPISNHLYFYWYRQILGQKVEFLVSFYNNEISEKSEIFDDQFSVERPDGSNFTLKIRSTKLEDSAMYFCASSAREEEAFFGQGTRLTVV.

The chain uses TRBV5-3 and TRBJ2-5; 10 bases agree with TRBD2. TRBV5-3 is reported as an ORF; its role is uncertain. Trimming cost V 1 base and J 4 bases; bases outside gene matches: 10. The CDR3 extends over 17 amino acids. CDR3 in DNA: TGTGCCAGAAGCTTGAGCCTAGCGGGGGATAAGCGAGAGACCCAGTACTTC. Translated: CARSLSLAGDKRETQYF.

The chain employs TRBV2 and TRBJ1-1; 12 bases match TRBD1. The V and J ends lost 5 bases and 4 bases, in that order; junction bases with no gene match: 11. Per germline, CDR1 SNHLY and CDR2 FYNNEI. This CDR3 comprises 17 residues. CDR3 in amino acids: CASSLNRDRGLVTEAFF. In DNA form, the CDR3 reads TGTGCCAGCAGTTTGAATCGGGACAGGGGGCTTGTCACTGAAGCTTTCTTT.

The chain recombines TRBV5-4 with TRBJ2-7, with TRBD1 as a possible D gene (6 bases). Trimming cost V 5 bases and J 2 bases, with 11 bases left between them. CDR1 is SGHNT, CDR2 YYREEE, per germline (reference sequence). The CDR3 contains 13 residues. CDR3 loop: CASSSGQTYEQYF. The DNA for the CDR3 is TGTGCCAGCAGTTCCGGACAGACCTACGAGCAGTACTTC.